This T cell receptor (beta chain) was sequenced during a study of cytomegalovirus exposure and HLA in healthy donors. Study-level points and caveats: The study had only CMV serostatus as immune exposure information.

In regard to this clone: Its antigen is currently unknown.

60 Vbeta and 13 Jbeta primers were used in PCR. Clones were read by immunoSEQ multiplex PCR, and TCRdb kept only the in-frame ones, dropping some. The table records 150,000 to 170,000 clones, approximately 77% of them present only once. The sequence came from a young man in good health and CMV-seronegative. Input material: PBMCs.

CDR3 DNA: TGTGCCAGCTCACTAGCCGGGACAGGGAATCAGCCCCAGCATTTT. Translation gives CASSLAGTGNQPQHF. The chain uses TRBV18 and TRBJ1-5, with 9 bases fitting TRBD1. CDR1 and CDR2 (germline): KGHSH, LQKENI. The CDR3 runs 15 residues. The junction had 5 bases not matched to a gene; V was cut back by 4 bases and J by 4 bases. Variable domain in full (rest from reference TRBV18 and TRBJ1-5): NAGVMQNPRHLVRRRGQEARLRCSPMKGHSHVYWYRQLPEEGLKFMVYLQKENIIDESGMPKERFSAEFPKEGPSILRIQQVVRGDSAAYFCASSLAGTGNQPQHFGDGTRLSIL.